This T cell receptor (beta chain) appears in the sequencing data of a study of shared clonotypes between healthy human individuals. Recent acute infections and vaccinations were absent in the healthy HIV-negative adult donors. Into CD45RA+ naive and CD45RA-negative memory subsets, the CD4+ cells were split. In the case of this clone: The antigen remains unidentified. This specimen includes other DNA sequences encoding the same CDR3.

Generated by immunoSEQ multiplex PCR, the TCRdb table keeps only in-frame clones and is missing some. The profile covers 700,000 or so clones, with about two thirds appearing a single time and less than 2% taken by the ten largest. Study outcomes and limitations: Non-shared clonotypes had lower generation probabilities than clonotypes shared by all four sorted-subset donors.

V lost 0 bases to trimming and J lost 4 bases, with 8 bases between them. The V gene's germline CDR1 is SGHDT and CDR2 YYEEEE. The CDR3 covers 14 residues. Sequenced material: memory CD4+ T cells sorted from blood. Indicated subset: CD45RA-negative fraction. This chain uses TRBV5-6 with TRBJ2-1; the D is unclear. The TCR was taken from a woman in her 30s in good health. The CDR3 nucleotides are TGTGCCAGCAGCTTGGACTGGTCTTACAATGAGCAGTTCTTC. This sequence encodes CASSLDWSYNEQFF. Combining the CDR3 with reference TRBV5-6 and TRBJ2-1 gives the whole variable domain DAGVTQSPTHLIKTRGQQVTLRCSPKSGHDTVSWYQQALGQGPQFIFQYYEEEERQRGNFPDRFSGHQFPNYSSELNVNALLLGDSALYLCASSLDWSYNEQFFGPGTRLTVL.